The 26 T cell receptor beta chains reported below all come from one sample, sequenced in a study of blood T cell repertoires in COVID-19. Profiled with immunoSEQ multiplex PCR; TCRdb holds only in-frame clones, not every one. The sample has 100,000 to 150,000 clones, around four fifths seen once. Sequenced: peripheral blood. The receptors here all came from a human donor in a cohort sampled during active COVID-19.

This clone occurred a few times. CDR3: CASSQDRGQPQHF. CDR3 sequence (DNA): TGCGCCAGCAGCCAAGATCGAGGACAGCCCCAGCATTTT. The rearrangement joins TRBV4-3 to TRBJ1-5; D remains ambiguous. CDR3 length: 13 residues. Trimming took 0 bases from V and 7 from J, leaving 7 bases between them. Germline loops: CDR1 LGHNA, CDR2 YSLEER.

The rearrangement uses TRBV18 and TRBJ2-1; the match to TRBD2 covers 9 bases. Germline V gene sequence: CDR1 KGHSH, CDR2 LQKENI. The trim removed 3 bases at V and 4 bases at J, leaving 10 bases unmatched. The CDR3 sequence is 17 residues long. The CDR3 DNA reads TGTGCCAGCTCACCGGCGATAGCGGGAGCGGCATACAATGAGCAGTTCTTC. Its translation: CASSPAIAGAAYNEQFF.

The gene calls are TRBV3-1 (or the pseudogene TRBV3-2) and TRBJ1-2, with 7 bases identical to TRBD1. Germline values: CDR1 LGHDT, CDR2 YNNKEL (reference sequence). The CDR3 runs 13 residues. With 4 bases clipped from V and 4 bases from J, the junction kept 3 bases outside the gene matches. The CDR3 loop is CASSLGQSYGYTF. The CDR3 coding sequence is TGTGCCAGCAGCCTGGGACAGAGCTATGGCTACACCTTC.

This sequence joins TRBV4-2 and TRBJ2-3, with TRBD2 identical over 9 bases. The ends lost 1 base at V and 6 bases at J; junction bases unmatched: 5. The CDR3 consists of 15 residues. Germline-derived CDR1 and CDR2 are LGHNA and YNFKEQ. The CDR3 sequence is CASSQVLAGRDTQYF. In DNA, the CDR3 is TGTGCCAGCAGCCAAGTGCTAGCGGGAAGGGATACGCAGTATTTT.

CDR3 bases: TGTGCCAGCAGCTCGACTACTGTTTGGAACACTGAAGCTTTCTTT. Translating gives CASSSTTVWNTEAFF. V gene TRBV5-8 combines with J gene TRBJ1-1; no definite D call. CDR1 and CDR2 (germline): SGHTS, YDEGEE. The CDR3 is 15 amino acids. V was pared by 3 bases and J by 1 base, with 13 bases between.

The J gene is TRBJ1-6, the V gene TRBV7-2; TRBD1 aligns across 11 bases. Germline V CDR1 and CDR2: SGHTA, FQGNSA. Germline trimming cut 5 bases from V and 8 bases from J; bases unmatched to any gene: 5. The CDR3 runs 15 residues. In DNA form, the CDR3 reads TGTGCCAGCAGCCGGACAGGGGGCAAGGATTCACCCCTCCACTTT. Protein: CASSRTGGKDSPLHF.

J is TRBJ1-6 and V is TRBV10-3, with D perhaps matching TRBD1 (5 bases). Germline CDR1 reads ENHRY; CDR2 reads SYGVKD. Trimming cost V 6 bases and J 7 bases, with 10 bases left between them. The CDR3 length is 13 residues. The CDR3 loop is CAISRDLNSPLHF. As DNA, the CDR3 is TGTGCCATCAGCCGGGACTTGAATTCACCCCTCCACTTT.

The V gene is TRBV5-4, the J gene TRBJ2-1, with D possibly matching TRBD1 (6 bases). The CDR3 extends over 15 amino acids. The ends were cut back, 4 bases at V and 4 bases at J, with 15 bases in the middle. The germline gives CDR1 SGHNT, CDR2 YYREEE (reference sequence). This CDR3 is CASSPDGQGYNEQFF. CDR3 DNA: TGTGCCAGCAGCCCAGACGGCCAGGGGTACAATGAGCAGTTCTTC.

This clone has a single count. This chain connects TRBV6-2 or TRBV6-3 to TRBJ1-2; 7 bases map to TRBD1. This CDR3 comprises 14 residues. The trim removed 5 bases at V and 5 bases at J, leaving 8 bases unmatched. CDR1 and CDR2 from the germline V gene are MNHEY and SVGEGT. The CDR3, as DNA: TGTGCCAGCAGTGACGGGACAGCCATATATGGCTACACCTTC. This encodes CASSDGTAIYGYTF.

The chain couples TRBV7-8 to TRBJ2-3, with 7 bases lining up with TRBD2. The CDR3 is 18 amino acids. CDR1 is SGHVS and CDR2 is FQNEAQ in the germline V gene. V trimming: 2 bases; J trimming: 2 bases; junction bases outside the gene matches: 13. CDR3 sequence reads: CASSLRRRTGGSTDTQYF. CDR3 nucleotides: TGTGCCAGCAGCTTAAGGCGCCGGACGGGGGGATCCACAGATACGCAGTATTTT.

The chain combines TRBV4-3 with TRBJ1-1, with 11 bases lining up with TRBD1. The V gene's germline CDR1 is LGHNA and CDR2 YSLEER. CDR3 size: 14 residues. V trimming: 3 bases; J trimming: 10 bases; junction bases outside the gene matches: 7. This chain's CDR3 is CASSHIGQGARAFF. CDR3 in DNA: TGCGCCAGCAGCCATATAGGACAGGGGGCTCGAGCTTTCTTT.

The DNA of the CDR3 is TGTGCCAGCAGCCAAGAAGACAGGGCGTACTGGAACACCATATATTTT. This encodes CASSQEDRAYWNTIYF. This rearrangement joins TRBV3-1 (or the pseudogene TRBV3-2) to TRBJ1-3; 7 bases align to TRBD1. Unmatched junction bases numbered 9, after V lost 0 bases and J lost 7 bases. From germline, CDR1 is LGHDT and CDR2 YNNKEL (reference sequence). The CDR3 has 16 amino acids.

The rearrangement uses TRBV6-2 or TRBV6-3 and TRBJ1-2; 8 bases map to TRBD1. The CDR3 runs to 14 residues. Germline CDR1 reads MNHEY; CDR2 reads SVGEGT. With 6 bases clipped from V and 8 bases from J, the junction kept 11 bases outside the gene matches. The CDR3 coding sequence is TGTGCCAGCAGCACCGGGACAGGTGTTCGCGGCTACACCTTC. This translates into CASSTGTGVRGYTF.

The chain recombines TRBV19 with TRBJ1-1; 7 bases agree with TRBD1. Germline V gene sequence: CDR1 LNHDA, CDR2 SQIVND (reference sequence). This CDR3 comprises 14 residues. J gave up 1 base and V 9 bases, and 8 bases lay outside the gene matches. The chain's CDR3 is CASTPDRANTEAFF. CDR3 DNA: TGTGCCAGCACTCCCGACAGGGCGAACACTGAAGCTTTCTTT.

This chain joins TRBV9 and TRBJ2-3; D is possibly TRBD2 (6 bases). The germline V gene encodes CDR1 SGDLS and CDR2 YYNGEE. This CDR3 contains 17 residues. The germline V and J ends were trimmed by 4 bases and 4 bases, with 22 bases remaining between them. DNA for the CDR3: TGTGCCAGCAGCCCCCGAGGCGGCCGGGGGAGCCCAGATACGCAGTATTTT. It translates to CASSPRGGRGSPDTQYF.

This rearrangement joins TRBV28 to TRBJ2-1; 9 bases are a match to TRBD1. After removal of 2 bases from V and 3 bases from J, the junction contained 5 bases not matched to a gene. The CDR3 is 16 residues long. Germline V CDR1 and CDR2: MDHEN, SYDVKM. CDR3 loop: CASSLPGTGSYNEQFF. Written as DNA, the CDR3 is TGTGCCAGCAGTTTACCCGGGACAGGGAGCTACAATGAGCAGTTCTTC.

The chain has TRBV5-5 and TRBJ2-3; 9 bases map to TRBD1. Unmatched junction bases numbered 8, after V lost 4 bases and J lost 2 bases. Germline loops: CDR1 SGHKS, CDR2 YYEKEE (reference sequence). The CDR3 has 16 residues. The CDR3 spells CASSGGTGWVTDTQYF. The CDR3 DNA is TGTGCCAGCAGCGGGGGGACAGGGTGGGTCACAGATACGCAGTATTTT. Full variable domain (remainder filled in from reference TRBV5-5 and TRBJ2-3): DAGVTQSPTHLIKTRGQQVTLRCSPISGHKSVSWYQQVLGQGPQFIFQYYEKEERGRGNFPDRFSARQFPNYSSELNVNALLLGDSALYLCASSGGTGWVTDTQYFGPGTRLTVL.

The DNA of the CDR3 is TGTGCCAGCAGTACCATTAGAGACAGGGACTATGGCTACACCTTC. It translates to CASSTIRDRDYGYTF. The rearrangement joins TRBV6-5 to TRBJ1-2; 7 nucleotides line up with TRBD1. CDR1 is MNHEY, CDR2 SVGAGI, per germline. J lost 3 bases, V lost 5 bases, and 9 bases had no gene match. The CDR3 extends over 15 amino acids.

The rearrangement joins TRBV19 to TRBJ2-7, with 12 bases identical to TRBD1. The germline CDR1 and CDR2 sequences are LNHDA and SQIVND (reference sequence). The CDR3 length is 15 residues. V was pared by 6 bases and J by 6 bases, with 9 bases of the junction left unmatched. The CDR3 here is CASRPSGTGGFEQYF. DNA for the CDR3: TGTGCCAGTAGACCCTCCGGGACAGGGGGCTTCGAGCAGTACTTC.

The CDR3 DNA is TGCGCCAGCAGCTTGGACAGGGTGGGAGAGACCCAGTACTTC. Residues: CASSLDRVGETQYF. The chain couples TRBV5-1 to TRBJ2-5; D may be TRBD1 (6 bases). This CDR3 is built from 14 residues. Germline V gives CDR1 SGHRS, CDR2 YFSETQ. The V gene lost 0 bases and the J gene lost 4 bases, with 10 bases spanning the gap.

The chain carries TRBV7-8 and TRBJ2-7, with 14 nucleotides matching TRBD2. Germline CDR1 SGHVS, CDR2 FQNEAQ. The CDR3 covers 16 residues. V dropped 5 bases and J dropped 3; count of bases not matched to a gene: 6. The CDR3 loop is CASSVHGTSGSYEQYF. The DNA of the CDR3 is TGTGCCAGCAGCGTACACGGGACTAGCGGGAGCTACGAGCAGTACTTC.

The chain links TRBV7-6 to TRBJ2-3; the D is unclear. CDR1 is SGHVS and CDR2 is FNYEAQ in the germline V gene. V lost 5 bases, J lost 1 base, and 10 bases lay in between. The CDR3 is made up of 14 amino acids. DNA for the CDR3: TGTGCCAGCAGCCCGAGAATGCGCACAGATACGCAGTATTTT. The encoded protein is CASSPRMRTDTQYF.

The gene calls are TRBV9 and TRBJ2-3; 10 bases line up with TRBD2. This CDR3 has 15 residues. The V segment lost 3 bases and the J segment 3 bases; nucleotides outside the gene matches: 4. CDR1 and CDR2 from the germline V gene are SGDLS and YYNGEE. DNA of the CDR3: TGTGCCAGCAGCGGTAGCGGGGGGAGGACAGATACGCAGTATTTT. Translating it yields CASSGSGGRTDTQYF.

This chain links TRBV5-5 with TRBJ2-7; D gene ambiguous. CDR3 length: 12 amino acids. Trimming took 0 bases from V and 4 from J, leaving 5 bases between them. The germline gives CDR1 SGHKS, CDR2 YYEKEE (reference sequence). CDR3 amino acids: CASSLDLYEQYF. Here the CDR3 DNA reads TGTGCCAGCAGCTTGGATCTTTACGAGCAGTACTTC.

This clone was observed a handful of times. The CDR3 nucleotides read TGTGCCTGGAGGCCCAGGGGGATTACGAACTTGTACAATGAGCAGTTCTTC. Amino acid sequence: CAWRPRGITNLYNEQFF. The chain links TRBV30 to TRBJ2-1; 7 bases match TRBD1. The CDR3 contains 17 residues. Germline V gene lookup returns CDR1 GTSNPN and CDR2 SVGIG (reference sequence). V gave up 3 bases and J gave up 4 bases; unmatched junction bases: 15.

About this clone: The same CDR3 can be traced to other DNA sequences in this sample. V is TRBV3-1 (or the pseudogene TRBV3-2) and J is TRBJ2-7, with a possible D match to TRBD2 (5 bases). Per the germline V gene, CDR1 is LGHDT and CDR2 is YNNKEL (reference sequence). The ends were cut back, 1 base at V and 6 bases at J, with 7 bases in the middle. This CDR3 spans 12 amino acids. The CDR3 DNA follows: TGTGCCAGCAGCCAAGGACGGGGCGAGCAGTACTTC. Translation: CASSQGRGEQYF.